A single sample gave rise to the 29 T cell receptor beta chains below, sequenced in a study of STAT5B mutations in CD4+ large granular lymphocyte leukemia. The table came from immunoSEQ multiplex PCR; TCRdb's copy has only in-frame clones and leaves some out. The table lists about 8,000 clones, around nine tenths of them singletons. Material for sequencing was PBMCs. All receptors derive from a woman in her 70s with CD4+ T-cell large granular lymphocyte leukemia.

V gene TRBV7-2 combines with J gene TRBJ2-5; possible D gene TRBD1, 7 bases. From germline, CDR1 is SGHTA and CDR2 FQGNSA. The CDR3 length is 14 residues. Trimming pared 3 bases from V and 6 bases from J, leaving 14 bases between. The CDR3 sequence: CASSFGGGEQTQYF. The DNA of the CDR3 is TGTGCCAGCAGCTTCGGAGGGGGCGAACAGACCCAGTACTTC.

The CDR3 DNA reads as TGTGCCAGCAGCTCCCAGGGAAACACCATATATTTT. It codes for CASSSQGNTIYF. The chain couples TRBV7-9 to TRBJ1-3; D remains unclear. Trimming removed 4 bases at V and 4 bases at J, with 5 bases between. This CDR3 has 12 amino acids. The germline gives CDR1 SEHNR, CDR2 FQNEAQ (reference sequence).

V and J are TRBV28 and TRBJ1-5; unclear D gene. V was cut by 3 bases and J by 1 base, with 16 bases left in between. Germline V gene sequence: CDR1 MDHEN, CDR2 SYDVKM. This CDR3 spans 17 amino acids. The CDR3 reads CASSFPPRVRSNQPQHF. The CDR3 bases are TGTGCCAGCAGTTTCCCCCCACGGGTAAGGAGCAATCAGCCCCAGCATTTT.

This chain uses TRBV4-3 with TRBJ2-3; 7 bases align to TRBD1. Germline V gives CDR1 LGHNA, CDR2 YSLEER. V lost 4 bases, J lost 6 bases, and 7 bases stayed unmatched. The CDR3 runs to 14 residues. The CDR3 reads CASSLRGPTDTQYF. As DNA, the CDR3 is TGCGCCAGCAGCCTTAGGGGGCCCACGGATACGCAGTATTTT.

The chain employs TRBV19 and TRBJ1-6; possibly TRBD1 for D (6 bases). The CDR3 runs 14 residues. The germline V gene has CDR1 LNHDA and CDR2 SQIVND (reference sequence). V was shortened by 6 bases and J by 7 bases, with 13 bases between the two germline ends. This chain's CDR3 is CASSTTGKNSPLHF. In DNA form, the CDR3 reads TGTGCCAGTAGCACCACAGGGAAAAATTCACCCCTCCACTTT.

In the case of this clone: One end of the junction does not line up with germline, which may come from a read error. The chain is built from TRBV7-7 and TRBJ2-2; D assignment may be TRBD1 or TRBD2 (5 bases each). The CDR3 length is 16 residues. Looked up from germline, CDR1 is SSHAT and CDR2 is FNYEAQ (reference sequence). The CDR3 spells CASSPWDPVVGGELFF. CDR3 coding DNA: TGTGCTAGCAGCCCCTGGGACCCCGTTGTGGGAGGGGAGCTGTTTTTT.

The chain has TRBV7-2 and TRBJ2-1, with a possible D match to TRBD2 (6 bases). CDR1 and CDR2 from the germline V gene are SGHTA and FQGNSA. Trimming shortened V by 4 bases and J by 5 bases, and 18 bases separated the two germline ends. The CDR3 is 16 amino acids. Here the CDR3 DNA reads TGTGCCAGCAGCTCATCGCCGGGACTGGGGGACAATGAGCAGTTCTTC. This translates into CASSSSPGLGDNEQFF.

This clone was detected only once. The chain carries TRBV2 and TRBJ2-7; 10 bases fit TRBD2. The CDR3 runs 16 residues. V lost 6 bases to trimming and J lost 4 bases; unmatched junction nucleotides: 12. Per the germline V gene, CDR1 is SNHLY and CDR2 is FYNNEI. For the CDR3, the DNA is TGTGCCAGCAGCCCATACCCGAGCGGGGGGGGGTACGAGCAGTACTTC. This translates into CASSPYPSGGGYEQYF.

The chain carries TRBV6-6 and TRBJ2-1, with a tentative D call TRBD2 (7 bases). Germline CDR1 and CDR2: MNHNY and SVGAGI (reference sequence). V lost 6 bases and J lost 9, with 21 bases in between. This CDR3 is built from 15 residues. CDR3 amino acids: CASREGGGASREQFF. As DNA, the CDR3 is TGTGCCAGCAGAGAGGGAGGGGGGGCCAGTCGTGAGCAGTTCTTC.

CDR3 DNA sequence: TGTGCCAGCAGCCAGAAACGGAATAGCTACAATGAGCAGTTCTTC. It specifies CASSQKRNSYNEQFF. The chain employs TRBV11-3 and TRBJ2-1; the D is unclear. Germline assignment: CDR1 SGHNT and CDR2 YENEEA. The CDR3 has 15 residues. V shed 5 bases and J shed 3 bases, with 14 bases lying between them.

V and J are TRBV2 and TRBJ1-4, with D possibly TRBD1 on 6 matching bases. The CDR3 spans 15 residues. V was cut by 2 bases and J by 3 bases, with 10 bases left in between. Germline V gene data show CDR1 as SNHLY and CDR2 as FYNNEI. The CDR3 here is CASSETGASNEKLFF. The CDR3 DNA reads TGTGCCAGCAGTGAAACGGGGGCCTCTAATGAAAAACTGTTTTTT.

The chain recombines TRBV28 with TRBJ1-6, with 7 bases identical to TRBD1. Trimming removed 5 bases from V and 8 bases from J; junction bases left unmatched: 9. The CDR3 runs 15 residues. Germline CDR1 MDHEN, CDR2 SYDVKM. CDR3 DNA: TGTGCCAGCAGTCCTTATGACAGGGATGATTCACCCCTCCACTTT. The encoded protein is CASSPYDRDDSPLHF.

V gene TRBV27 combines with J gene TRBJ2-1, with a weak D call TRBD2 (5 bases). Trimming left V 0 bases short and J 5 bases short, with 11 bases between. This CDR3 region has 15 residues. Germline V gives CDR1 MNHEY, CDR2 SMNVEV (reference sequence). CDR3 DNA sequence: TGTGCCAGCAGTTTATCGCCTAGCCCCAACAATGAGCAGTTCTTC. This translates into CASSLSPSPNNEQFF.

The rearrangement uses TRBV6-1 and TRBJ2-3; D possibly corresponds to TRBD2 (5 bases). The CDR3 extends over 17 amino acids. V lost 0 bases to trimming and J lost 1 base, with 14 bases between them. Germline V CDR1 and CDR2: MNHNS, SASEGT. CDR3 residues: CASSEAPGGSGTDTQYF. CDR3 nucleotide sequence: TGTGCCAGCAGTGAAGCCCCGGGCGGGTCGGGCACAGATACGCAGTATTTT.

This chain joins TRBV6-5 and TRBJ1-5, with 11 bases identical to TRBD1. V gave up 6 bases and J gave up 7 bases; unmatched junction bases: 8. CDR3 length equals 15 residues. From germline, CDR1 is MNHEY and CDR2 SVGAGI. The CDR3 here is CASSMGQGGGQPQHF. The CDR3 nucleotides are TGTGCCAGCAGCATGGGACAGGGGGGAGGACAGCCCCAGCATTTT.

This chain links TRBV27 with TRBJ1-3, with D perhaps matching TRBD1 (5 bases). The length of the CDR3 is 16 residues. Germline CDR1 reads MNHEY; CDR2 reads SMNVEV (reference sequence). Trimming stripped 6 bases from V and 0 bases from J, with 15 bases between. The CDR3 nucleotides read TGTGCCAGCAGAGGGACGAGGAGAGGCTCTGGAAACACCATATATTTT. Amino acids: CASRGTRRGSGNTIYF.

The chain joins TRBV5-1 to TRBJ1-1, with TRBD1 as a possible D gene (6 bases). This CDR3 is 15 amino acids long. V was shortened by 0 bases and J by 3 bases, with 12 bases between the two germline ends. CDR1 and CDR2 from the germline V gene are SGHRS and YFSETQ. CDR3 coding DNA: TGCGCCAGCAGCTTGGATCCGGGACACGACACTGAAGCTTTCTTT. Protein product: CASSLDPGHDTEAFF.

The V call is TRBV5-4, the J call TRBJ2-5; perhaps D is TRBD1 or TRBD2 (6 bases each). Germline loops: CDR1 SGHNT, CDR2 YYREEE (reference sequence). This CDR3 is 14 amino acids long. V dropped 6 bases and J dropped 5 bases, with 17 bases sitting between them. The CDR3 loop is CASNLVGGRETQYF. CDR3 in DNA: TGTGCCAGCAATTTGGTGGGGGGCAGGGAGACCCAGTACTTC. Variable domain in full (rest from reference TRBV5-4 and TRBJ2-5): ETGVTQSPTHLIKTRGQQVTLRCSSQSGHNTVSWYQQALGQGPQFIFQYYREEENGRGNFPPRFSGLQFPNYSSELNVNALELDDSALYLCASNLVGGRETQYFGPGTRLLVL.

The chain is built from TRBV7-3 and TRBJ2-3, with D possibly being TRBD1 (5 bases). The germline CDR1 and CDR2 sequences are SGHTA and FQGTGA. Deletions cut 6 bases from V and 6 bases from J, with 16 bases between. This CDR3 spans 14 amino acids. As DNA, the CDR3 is TGTGCCAGCAGTCAAGGGGCAACTTGGGATACGCAGTATTTT. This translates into CASSQGATWDTQYF. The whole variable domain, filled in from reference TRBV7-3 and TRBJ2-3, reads GAGVSQTPSNKVTEKGKYVELRCDPISGHTALYWYRQSLGQGPEFLIYFQGTGAADDSGLPNDRFFAVRPEGSVSTLKIQRTERGDSAVYLCASSQGATWDTQYFGPGTRLTVL.

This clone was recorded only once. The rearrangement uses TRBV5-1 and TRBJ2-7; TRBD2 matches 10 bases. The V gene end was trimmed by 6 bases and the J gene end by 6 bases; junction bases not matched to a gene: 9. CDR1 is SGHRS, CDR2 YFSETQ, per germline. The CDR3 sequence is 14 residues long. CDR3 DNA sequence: TGCGCCAGCAAGCGGAGTAGCGGGGGGTCCGAGCAGTACTTC. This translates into CASKRSSGGSEQYF.

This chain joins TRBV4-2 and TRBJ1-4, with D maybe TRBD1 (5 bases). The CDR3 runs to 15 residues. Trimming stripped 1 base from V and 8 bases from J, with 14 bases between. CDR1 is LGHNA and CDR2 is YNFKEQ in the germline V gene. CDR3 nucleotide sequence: TGTGCCAGCAGCCAAGTGGCCATCAGGGTGGAAAAACTGTTTTTT. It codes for CASSQVAIRVEKLFF.

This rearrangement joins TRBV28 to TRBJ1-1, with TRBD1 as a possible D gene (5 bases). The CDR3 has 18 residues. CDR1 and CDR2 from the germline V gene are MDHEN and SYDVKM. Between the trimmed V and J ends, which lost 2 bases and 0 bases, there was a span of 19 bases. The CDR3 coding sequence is TGTGCCAGCAGTTTACGTGGGGGGTCCAAACATATGAACACTGAAGCTTTCTTT. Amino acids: CASSLRGGSKHMNTEAFF. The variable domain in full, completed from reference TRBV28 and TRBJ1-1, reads DVKVTQSSRYLVKRTGEKVFLECVQDMDHENMFWYRQDPGLGLRLIYFSYDVKMKEKGDIPEGYSVSREKKERFSLILESASTNQTSMYLCASSLRGGSKHMNTEAFFGQGTRLTVV.

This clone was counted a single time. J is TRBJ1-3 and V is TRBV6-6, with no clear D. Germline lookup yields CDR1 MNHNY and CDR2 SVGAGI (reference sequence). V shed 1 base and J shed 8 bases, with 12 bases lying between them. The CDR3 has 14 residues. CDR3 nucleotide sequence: TGTGCCAGCAGTTACTGGGCCCTGAGGGACACCATATATTTT. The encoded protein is CASSYWALRDTIYF.

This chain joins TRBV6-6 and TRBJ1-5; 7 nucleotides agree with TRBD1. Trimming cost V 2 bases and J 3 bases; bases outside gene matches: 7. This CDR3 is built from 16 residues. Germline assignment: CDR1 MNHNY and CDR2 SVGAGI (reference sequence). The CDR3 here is CASSYRGQGNNQPQHF. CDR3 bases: TGTGCCAGCAGTTACAGGGGGCAGGGTAACAATCAGCCCCAGCATTTT.

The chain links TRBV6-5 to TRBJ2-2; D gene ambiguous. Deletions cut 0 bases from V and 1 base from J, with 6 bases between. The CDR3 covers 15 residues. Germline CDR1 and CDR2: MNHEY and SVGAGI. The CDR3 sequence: CASSYSRKNTGELFF. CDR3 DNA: TGTGCCAGCAGTTACTCTCGCAAGAACACCGGGGAGCTGTTTTTT.

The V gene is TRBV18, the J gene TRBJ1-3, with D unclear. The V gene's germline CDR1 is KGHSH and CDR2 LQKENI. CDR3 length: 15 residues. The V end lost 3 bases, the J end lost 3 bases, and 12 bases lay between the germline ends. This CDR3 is CASSPQLKIGNTIYF. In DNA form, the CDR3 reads TGTGCCAGCTCACCGCAACTGAAGATTGGAAACACCATATATTTT.

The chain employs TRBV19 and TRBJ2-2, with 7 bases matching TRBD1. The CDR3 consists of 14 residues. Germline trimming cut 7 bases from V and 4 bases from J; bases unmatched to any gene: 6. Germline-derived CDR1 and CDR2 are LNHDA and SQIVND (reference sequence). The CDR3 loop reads CASNQGDLTGELFF. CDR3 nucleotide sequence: TGTGCCAGTAACCAGGGGGATCTCACCGGGGAGCTGTTTTTT.

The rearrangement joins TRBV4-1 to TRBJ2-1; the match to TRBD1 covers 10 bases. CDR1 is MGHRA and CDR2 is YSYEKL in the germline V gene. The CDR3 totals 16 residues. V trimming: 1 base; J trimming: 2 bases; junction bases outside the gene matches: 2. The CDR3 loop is CASSQAGTGAYNEQFF. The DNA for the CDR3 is TGCGCCAGCAGCCAAGCCGGGACAGGGGCCTACAATGAGCAGTTCTTC.

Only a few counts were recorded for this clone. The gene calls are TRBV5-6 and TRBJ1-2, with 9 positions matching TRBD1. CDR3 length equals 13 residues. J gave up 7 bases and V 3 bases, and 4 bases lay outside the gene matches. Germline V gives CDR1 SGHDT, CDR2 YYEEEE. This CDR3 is CASSSWDRAGYTF. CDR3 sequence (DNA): TGTGCCAGCAGCTCTTGGGACAGGGCTGGCTACACCTTC.